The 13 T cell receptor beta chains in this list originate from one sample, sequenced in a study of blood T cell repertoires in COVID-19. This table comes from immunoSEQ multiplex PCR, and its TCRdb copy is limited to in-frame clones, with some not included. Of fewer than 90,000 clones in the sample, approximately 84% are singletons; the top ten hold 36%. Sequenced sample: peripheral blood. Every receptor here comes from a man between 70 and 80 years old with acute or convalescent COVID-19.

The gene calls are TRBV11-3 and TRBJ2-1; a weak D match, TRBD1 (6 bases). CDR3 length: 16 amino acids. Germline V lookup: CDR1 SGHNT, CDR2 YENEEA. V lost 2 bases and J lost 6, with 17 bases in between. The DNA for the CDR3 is TGTGCCAGCAGCTTAACGGTGTCTAAGGGGGTCAATGAGCAGTTCTTC. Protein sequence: CASSLTVSKGVNEQFF.

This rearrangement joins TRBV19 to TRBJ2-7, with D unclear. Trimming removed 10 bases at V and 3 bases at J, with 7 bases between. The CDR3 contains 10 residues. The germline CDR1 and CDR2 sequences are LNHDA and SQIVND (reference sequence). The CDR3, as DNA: TGTGCCACCACTATCTACGAGCAGTACTTC. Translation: CATTIYEQYF.

The CDR3 bases are TGTGCCACCAAGGGGGAGGGTGAAAAACTGTTTTTT. Protein sequence: CATKGEGEKLFF. The genes are TRBV24-1 and TRBJ1-4; weak D call: TRBD1 (6 bases). Germline V gene sequence: CDR1 KGHDR, CDR2 SFDVKD. This CDR3 has 12 residues. With 8 bases removed from V and 7 bases from J, the gap between germline ends came to 10 bases.

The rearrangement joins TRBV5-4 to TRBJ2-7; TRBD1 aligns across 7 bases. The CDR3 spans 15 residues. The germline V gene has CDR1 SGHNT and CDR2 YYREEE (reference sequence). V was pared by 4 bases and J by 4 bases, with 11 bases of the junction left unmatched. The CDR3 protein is CASSPTGSSHYEQYF. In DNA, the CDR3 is TGTGCCAGCAGCCCGACAGGGAGTTCTCATTACGAGCAGTACTTC.

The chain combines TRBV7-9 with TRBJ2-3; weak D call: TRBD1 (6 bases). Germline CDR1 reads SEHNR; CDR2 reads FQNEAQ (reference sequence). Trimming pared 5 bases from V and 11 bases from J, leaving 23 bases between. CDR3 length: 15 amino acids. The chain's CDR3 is CASSPTSRGWDKQYF. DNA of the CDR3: TGTGCCAGCAGCCCGACTTCGAGAGGCTGGGACAAGCAGTATTTT. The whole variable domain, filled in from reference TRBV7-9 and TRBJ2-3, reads DTGVSQNPRHKITKRGQNVTFRCDPISEHNRLYWYRQTLGQGPEFLTYFQNEAQLEKSRLLSDRFSAERPKGSFSTLEIQRTEQGDSAMYLCASSPTSRGWDKQYFGPGTRLTVL.

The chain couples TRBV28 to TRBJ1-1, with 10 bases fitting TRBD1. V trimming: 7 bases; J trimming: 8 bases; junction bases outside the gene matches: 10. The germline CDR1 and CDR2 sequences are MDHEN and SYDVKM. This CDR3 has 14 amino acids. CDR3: CASNSAGTGAEAFF. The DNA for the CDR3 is TGTGCCAGCAATTCAGCCGGGACAGGGGCCGAAGCTTTCTTT.

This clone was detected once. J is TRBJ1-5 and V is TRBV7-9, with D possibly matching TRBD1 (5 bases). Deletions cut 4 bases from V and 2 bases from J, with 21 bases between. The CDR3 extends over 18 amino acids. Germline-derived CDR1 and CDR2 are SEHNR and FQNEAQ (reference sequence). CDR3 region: CASSYDKAGVGGNQPQHF. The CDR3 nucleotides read TGTGCCAGCAGCTACGACAAGGCGGGGGTAGGGGGCAATCAGCCCCAGCATTTT.

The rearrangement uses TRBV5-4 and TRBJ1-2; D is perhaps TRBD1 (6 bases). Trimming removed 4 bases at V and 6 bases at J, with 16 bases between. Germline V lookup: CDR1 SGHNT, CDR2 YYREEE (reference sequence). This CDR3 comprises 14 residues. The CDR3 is CASSIRPGHHGYTF. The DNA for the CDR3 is TGTGCCAGCAGCATCAGACCGGGACACCATGGCTACACCTTC.

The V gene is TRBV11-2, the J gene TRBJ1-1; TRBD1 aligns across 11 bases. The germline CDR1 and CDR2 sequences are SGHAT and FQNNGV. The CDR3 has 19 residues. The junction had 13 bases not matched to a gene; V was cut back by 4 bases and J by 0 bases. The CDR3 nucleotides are TGTGCCAGCAGCTCAGGACAGGGGGCGACCTCTTGGGTGAACACTGAAGCTTTCTTT. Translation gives CASSSGQGATSWVNTEAFF.

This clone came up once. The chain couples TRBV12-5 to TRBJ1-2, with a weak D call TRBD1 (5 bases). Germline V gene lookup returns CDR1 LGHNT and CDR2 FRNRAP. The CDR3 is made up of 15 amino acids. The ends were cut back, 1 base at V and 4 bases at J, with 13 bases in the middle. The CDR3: CASGLDEGVTYGYTF. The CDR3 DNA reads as TGTGCTAGTGGTTTGGACGAAGGGGTAACCTATGGCTACACCTTC. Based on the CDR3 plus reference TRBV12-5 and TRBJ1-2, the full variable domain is DARVTQTPRHKVTEMGQEVTMRCQPILGHNTVFWYRQTMMQGLELLAYFRNRAPLDDSGMPKDRFSAEMPDATLATLKIQPSEPRDSAVYFCASGLDEGVTYGYTFGSGTRLTVV.

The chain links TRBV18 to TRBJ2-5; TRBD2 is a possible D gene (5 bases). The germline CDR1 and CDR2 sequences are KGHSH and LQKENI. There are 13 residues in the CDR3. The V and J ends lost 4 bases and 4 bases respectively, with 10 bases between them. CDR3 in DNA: TGTGCCAGCTCACGAGGGTTCGCAGAGACCCAGTACTTC. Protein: CASSRGFAETQYF.

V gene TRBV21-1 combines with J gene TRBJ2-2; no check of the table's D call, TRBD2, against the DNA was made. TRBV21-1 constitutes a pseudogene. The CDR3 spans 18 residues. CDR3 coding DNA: TGTGCCAGCAGCAAGAGGGGGGGCGCGATAACGAACACCGGGGAGCTGTTTTTT. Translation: CASSKRGGAITNTGELFF.

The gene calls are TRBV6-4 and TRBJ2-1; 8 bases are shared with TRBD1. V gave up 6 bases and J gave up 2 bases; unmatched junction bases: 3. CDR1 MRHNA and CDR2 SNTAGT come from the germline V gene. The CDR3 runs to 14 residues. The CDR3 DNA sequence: TGTGCCAGCAGCAAGACAGGGGCCTACAATGAGCAGTTCTTC. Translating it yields CASSKTGAYNEQFF.